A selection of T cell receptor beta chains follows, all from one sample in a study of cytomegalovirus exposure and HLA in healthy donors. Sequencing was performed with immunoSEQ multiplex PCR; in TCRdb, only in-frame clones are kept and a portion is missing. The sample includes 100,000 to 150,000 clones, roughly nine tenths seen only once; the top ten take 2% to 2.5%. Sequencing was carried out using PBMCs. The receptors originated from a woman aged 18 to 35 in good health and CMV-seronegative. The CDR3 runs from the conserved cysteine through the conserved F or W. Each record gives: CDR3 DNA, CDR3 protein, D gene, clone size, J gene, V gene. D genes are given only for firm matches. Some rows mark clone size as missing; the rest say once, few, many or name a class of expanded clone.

TGTGCCAGCAGCTTTAGCGGCTCCTACGAGCAGTACTTC | CASSFSGSYEQYF | . | . | TRBJ2-7 | TRBV7-6
TGTGCCAGTAGTATCGAGGGCAAAAGCACAGATACGCAGTATTTT | CASSIEGKSTDTQYF | . | . | TRBJ2-3 | TRBV19
TGTGCCAGCAGCGGTCGACTAGCGGAGCAGTTCTTC | CASSGRLAEQFF | TRBD2 | . | TRBJ2-1 | TRBV11-3
TGTGCCAGCAGTGGACAGGAAGAGACCCAGTACTTC | CASSGQEETQYF | TRBD1 | . | TRBJ2-5 | TRBV5-6
TGTGCCAGCAGTGACTCGGGGGGGAGGGCCCGCAATGAGCAGTTCTTC | CASSDSGGRARNEQFF | TRBD2 | . | TRBJ2-1 | TRBV6-4
TGTGCCAGCAGCAAGAAGGGGAGACAGGCTACCTACGAGCAGTACTTC | CASSKKGRQATYEQYF | . | . | TRBJ2-7 | TRBV2
TGTGCCAGCAGCTCAGGGGGCGCGGCCTATGGCTACACCTTC | CASSSGGAAYGYTF | TRBD1 | . | TRBJ1-2 | TRBV6-6
TGTGCCAGCAGGGATTTTGGAGGGAACGAGCAGTACTTC | CASRDFGGNEQYF | . | once | TRBJ2-7 | TRBV28
TGTGCCAGCAAGAATCCGGACAGGGGGCTGGGTGAGACCCAGTACTTC | CASKNPDRGLGETQYF | TRBD1 | . | TRBJ2-5 | TRBV27
TGTGCCAGCAGCTTAGAGCCCGAGGAGAGGGCGCAGTACTTC | CASSLEPEERAQYF | . | . | TRBJ2-7 | TRBV7-9
TGTGCCAGTAGTATGCAGGGGGGATACGGCTACACCTTC | CASSMQGGYGYTF | TRBD1 | . | TRBJ1-2 | TRBV19
TGCGCCAGCAGCCATCCGGGGGGGAGGGACTCTGGAAACACCATATATTTT | CASSHPGGRDSGNTIYF | . | . | TRBJ1-3 | TRBV4-1
TGTGCCAGCAGGCATATCGGGGAAAAGGGCTACACCTTC | CASRHIGEKGYTF | . | . | TRBJ1-2 | TRBV6-1
TGTGCCAGCAGCTTAGCGCCGGGACTTACCTACGAGCAGTACTTC | CASSLAPGLTYEQYF | . | . | TRBJ2-7 | TRBV7-8
TGCGCCAGCAGTGAGAACTCAGGGGAGCAGCCCCAGCATTTT | CASSENSGEQPQHF | . | . | TRBJ1-5 | TRBV10-2
TGTGCCAGCAGTGACTCGGGGACTAGCGGGAGTGATACGCAGTATTTT | CASSDSGTSGSDTQYF | TRBD2 | . | TRBJ2-3 | TRBV6-4